Below are 7 T cell receptor beta chains sequenced from a single sample in a study of Graves' ophthalmopathy and Graves' hyperthyroidism. RNA transcripts provided the template for amplifying TCR beta CDR3 regions. The first round was an RT-PCR with HTBI primers, and the second round was a multiplex PCR. One entry per CDR3 protein results from TCRdb running MiXCR on the multiplex PCR reads. The sample records 500,000 to 800,000 distinct CDR3 sequences, more than 40% being singletons. Sequences were obtained from peripheral blood. The receptors were gathered from an adult man with Graves' ophthalmopathy.

This clonotype was observed a few times. This rearrangement joins TRBV14 to TRBJ2-7, with D maybe TRBD1 (5 bases). The CDR3 runs 12 residues. Germline CDR1 is SGHDN and CDR2 is FVKESK. Trimming removed 4 bases from V and 6 bases from J, with 10 bases in between. The CDR3 DNA sequence: TGTGCCAGCAGCCTTTGGACATCCGAGCAGTACTTC. Translation gives CASSLWTSEQYF.

This clonotype came up a few times. The chain uses TRBV12-3 or TRBV12-4 and TRBJ2-7; D unresolved. The CDR3 is 14 residues long. V was pared by 4 bases and J by 2 bases, with 12 bases between. The CDR3, as DNA: TGTGCCAGCAGTTCTCCCCGAACCCCCTACGAGCAGTACTTC. It encodes CASSSPRTPYEQYF.

The rearrangement joins TRBV7-9 to TRBJ2-5, with TRBD1 matching over 10 bases. Germline-derived CDR1 and CDR2 are SEHNR and FQNEAQ (reference sequence). The CDR3 totals 15 residues. Trimming took 3 bases from V and 9 from J; bases not matched to a gene: 10. The CDR3 region is CASSLGQGQGQPQYF. The CDR3 region has the DNA TGTGCCAGCAGCTTGGGACAGGGGCAGGGTCAGCCCCAGTACTTC.

Many counts were recorded for this clonotype. The gene calls are TRBV5-1 and TRBJ1-1; D gene ambiguous. This CDR3 is 13 amino acids long. Germline CDR1 and CDR2: SGHRS and YFSETQ. Trimming left V 4 bases short and J 2 bases short, with 9 bases between. CDR3 DNA sequence: TGCGCCAGCAGCCACCCGCAAAACACTGAAGCTTTCTTT. It codes for CASSHPQNTEAFF.

This clonotype has a count of ten or more. This rearrangement joins TRBV5-4 to TRBJ2-7, with TRBD1 identical over 7 bases. V dropped 2 bases and J dropped 5; count of bases not matched to a gene: 4. The germline V gene encodes CDR1 SGHNT and CDR2 YYREEE (reference sequence). The CDR3 is 13 residues long. This CDR3 reads CASSFNRGHEQYF. DNA of the CDR3: TGTGCCAGCAGCTTCAACAGGGGCCACGAGCAGTACTTC.

On this clonotype itself: A much more abundant neighbour one base away suggests this may be a read error. The CDR3 region is CAISNRVETQYF. CDR3 bases: TGTGCCATCAGCAACAGGGTGGAGACCCAGTACTTC. V gene TRBV10-3 combines with J gene TRBJ2-5; weak D call: TRBD1 (6 bases). Per germline, CDR1 ENHRY and CDR2 SYGVKD. The CDR3 covers 12 residues. The V and J ends lost 6 bases and 5 bases respectively, with 10 bases between them.

V usage is TRBV7-8 and J usage is TRBJ2-7; D remains unclear. The V gene lost 2 bases and the J gene lost 2 bases, with 7 bases spanning the gap. CDR3 length: 13 amino acids. Germline V gives CDR1 SGHVS, CDR2 FQNEAQ. CDR3 sequence reads: CASSLSLPYEQYF. The CDR3 DNA is TGTGCCAGCAGCTTAAGTTTACCCTACGAGCAGTACTTC.